Included here is one TCR beta chain sequence, with context. This sample was included in a study of blood T cell repertoires in COVID-19. Recovery among Cohort 3 donors was established by two negative PCRs, clearance, or symptom resolution. CDR3 length equals 16 residues. In germline, CDR1 is LNHDA, CDR2 SQIVND (reference sequence). V lost 7 bases and J lost 2; bases outside the gene matches: 7. Profiled with immunoSEQ multiplex PCR; TCRdb holds only in-frame clones, not every one. The table lists a few hundred thousand clones, about 88% of them singletons. The chain employs TRBV19 and TRBJ1-6; TRBD1 aligns across 8 bases. This TCR came from a woman aged 40 to 55 who had recovered from COVID-19. The specimen sequenced was PBMCs or T cells enriched from blood (not recorded which). The CDR3: CASKQGDYPYNSPLHF. The CDR3 nucleotides are TGTGCCAGTAAACAGGGGGACTACCCCTATAATTCACCCCTCCACTTT.